Shown below are 13 T cell receptor beta chains from a single sample sequenced in a study of beta chain features in type 1 diabetes. Study conclusions and caveats: People with Type 1 diabetes carried modestly yet significantly shorter TCRB CDR3s in all four CD4+ subsets.

The antigens for these receptors are not known. Investigators reverse transcribed all isolated RNA, so they sequenced expressed TCRB transcripts. Only in-frame clones appear in the TCRdb table, and some are missing; sequencing was by immunoSEQ multiplex PCR. This sample carries hundreds of thousands of clones, roughly 10% of them seen once, and the ten largest clones take around 0.018%. Sequencing was done on a sample of naive CD4+ T cells from blood. The receptors originated from a man between 25 and 39 years old with type 1 diabetes.

There are a few counts of this clone. This sample includes further DNA sequences coding for the same CDR3. The gene calls are TRBV29-1 and TRBJ1-5, with a tentative D call TRBD1 (6 bases). V gave up 6 bases and J gave up 2 bases, with 11 bases separating them. Germline lookup yields CDR1 SQVTM and CDR2 ANQGSEA. CDR3 size: 13 residues. In DNA, the CDR3 is TGCAGCGTCGGAGGGGGGGGCAATCAGCCCCAGCATTTT. Its translation: CSVGGGGNQPQHF.

In its sample, this clone was seen a few times. The chain links TRBV6-5 to TRBJ2-3; possible D gene TRBD1, 5 bases. The germline gives CDR1 MNHEY, CDR2 SVGAGI. This CDR3 has 16 residues. Trimming shortened V by 0 bases and J by 0 bases, and 10 bases separated the two germline ends. The CDR3 DNA follows: TGTGCCAGCAGTTACTCGAGGTGGGGCAGCACAGATACGCAGTATTTT. As protein: CASSYSRWGSTDTQYF.

The chain carries TRBV28 and TRBJ2-1; D gene unclear. Germline lookup yields CDR1 MDHEN and CDR2 SYDVKM. The germline V and J ends were trimmed by 6 bases and 3 bases, with 9 bases remaining between them. CDR3 length: 13 amino acids. CDR3 DNA sequence: TGTGCCAGCAGCCCTTCAGACTACAATGAGCAGTTCTTC. Its translation is CASSPSDYNEQFF.

The rearrangement joins TRBV15 to TRBJ2-7; TRBD1 is a possible D gene (6 bases). CDR1 LNHNV and CDR2 YYDKDF come from the germline V gene (reference sequence). V lost 4 bases and J lost 0, with 16 bases in between. This CDR3 has 16 amino acids. This CDR3 reads CATSTIADSSSYEQYF. In DNA form, the CDR3 reads TGTGCCACCAGCACAATCGCGGACAGCAGCTCCTACGAGCAGTACTTC. The whole variable domain, filled in from reference TRBV15 and TRBJ2-7, reads DAMVIQNPRYQVTQFGKPVTLSCSQTLNHNVMYWYQQKSSQAPKLLFHYYDKDFNNEADTPDNFQSRRPNTSFCFLDIRSPGLGDTAMYLCATSTIADSSSYEQYFGPGTRLTVT.

J is TRBJ2-3 and V is TRBV2; the D gene is possibly TRBD1 (6 bases). V was trimmed by 6 bases and J by 4 bases, leaving 11 bases between them. There are 13 residues in the CDR3. Germline V gene sequence: CDR1 SNHLY, CDR2 FYNNEI. The CDR3 loop is CASRQGQSDTQYF. The CDR3 DNA reads as TGTGCCAGCAGACAGGGACAATCAGATACGCAGTATTTT.

This clone was counted only a few times. The chain recombines TRBV2 with TRBJ1-6, with unresolved D. Between the trimmed V and J ends, which lost 2 bases and 7 bases, there was a span of 9 bases. The CDR3 length is 14 residues. Per germline, CDR1 SNHLY and CDR2 FYNNEI. The CDR3 sequence is CASSEQVENSPLHF. In nucleotides, the CDR3 is TGTGCCAGCAGTGAACAGGTCGAAAATTCACCCCTCCACTTT.

This chain uses TRBV11-2 with TRBJ2-2, with a possible D match to TRBD2 (6 bases). CDR1 and CDR2 from the germline V gene are SGHAT and FQNNGV. This CDR3 contains 14 residues. V shed 6 bases and J shed 1 base, with 9 bases lying between them. CDR3 in amino acids: CASRSGRNTGELFF. For the CDR3, the DNA is TGTGCCAGCAGATCCGGGAGGAACACCGGGGAGCTGTTTTTT.

This chain joins TRBV5-1 and TRBJ2-2; 8 nucleotides agree with TRBD1. J lost 4 bases, V lost 2 bases, and 7 bases had no gene match. CDR1 is SGHRS and CDR2 is YFSETQ in the germline V gene. This CDR3 has 16 amino acids. CDR3 in amino acids: CASSLEGQEATGELFF. DNA for the CDR3: TGCGCCAGCAGCTTAGAGGGACAGGAGGCCACCGGGGAGCTGTTTTTT.

This clone appeared a few times. The chain employs TRBV18 and TRBJ1-4; no definite D call. The CDR3 loop spans 13 amino acids. The V gene's germline CDR1 is KGHSH and CDR2 LQKENI. V dropped 3 bases and J dropped 7 bases, with 9 bases sitting between them. CDR3 DNA sequence: TGTGCCAGCTCACCGGCGGCCGTTGAAAAACTGTTTTTT. Its protein product is CASSPAAVEKLFF.

This clone was seen a few times. The rearrangement joins TRBV7-9 to TRBJ2-7; 12 bases map to TRBD1. In germline, CDR1 is SEHNR, CDR2 FQNEAQ (reference sequence). This CDR3 has 16 residues. The V segment lost 4 bases and the J segment 4 bases; nucleotides outside the gene matches: 8. This CDR3 reads CASSSLEGQGAYEQYF. The CDR3 DNA sequence: TGTGCCAGCAGCTCGCTCGAGGGACAGGGGGCTTACGAGCAGTACTTC.

This clone has just a few counts. The rearrangement uses TRBV18 and TRBJ2-7, with TRBD2 as a possible D gene (6 bases). Germline CDR1 and CDR2: KGHSH and LQKENI. The ends were cut back, 0 bases at V and 6 bases at J, with 9 bases in the middle. The CDR3 has 13 amino acids. Here the CDR3 DNA reads TGTGCCAGCTCACCACCGGGAGGCCTCGAGCAGTACTTC. It specifies CASSPPGGLEQYF.

This chain joins TRBV15 and TRBJ2-7; 9 bases map to TRBD2. V was pared by 3 bases and J by 0 bases, with 6 bases of the junction left unmatched. This CDR3 is built from 16 residues. The germline gives CDR1 LNHNV, CDR2 YYDKDF (reference sequence). CDR3 DNA: TGTGCCACCAGCAGGGAGCGGGGGGCTCACTCCTACGAGCAGTACTTC. Translated, it gives CATSRERGAHSYEQYF.

This clone was counted only a few times. The CDR3 bases are TGTGCCACCAGTCACGCGGGAACCTACGAGCAGTACTTC. Its translation: CATSHAGTYEQYF. V is TRBV15 and J is TRBJ2-7, with D maybe TRBD2 (6 bases). Between the trimmed V and J ends, which lost 6 bases and 2 bases, there was a span of 11 bases. CDR3 size: 13 residues. The germline V gene encodes CDR1 LNHNV and CDR2 YYDKDF (reference sequence).